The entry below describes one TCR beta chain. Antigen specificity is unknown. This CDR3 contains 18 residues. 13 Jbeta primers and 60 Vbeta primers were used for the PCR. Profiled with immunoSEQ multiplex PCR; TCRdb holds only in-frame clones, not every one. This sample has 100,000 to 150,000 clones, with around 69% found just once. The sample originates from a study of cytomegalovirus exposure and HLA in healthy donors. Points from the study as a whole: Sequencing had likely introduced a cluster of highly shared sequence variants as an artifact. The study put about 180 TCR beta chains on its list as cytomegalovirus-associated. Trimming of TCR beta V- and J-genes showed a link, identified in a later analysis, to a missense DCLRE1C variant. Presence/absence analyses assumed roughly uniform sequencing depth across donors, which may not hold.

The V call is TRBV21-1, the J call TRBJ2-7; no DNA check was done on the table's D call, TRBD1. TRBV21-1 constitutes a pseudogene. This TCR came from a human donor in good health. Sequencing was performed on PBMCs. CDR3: CASSKAVRGQGRTYEQYF. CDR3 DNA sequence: TGTGCCAGCAGCAAAGCCGTTCGGGGACAGGGTAGGACCTACGAGCAGTACTTC.